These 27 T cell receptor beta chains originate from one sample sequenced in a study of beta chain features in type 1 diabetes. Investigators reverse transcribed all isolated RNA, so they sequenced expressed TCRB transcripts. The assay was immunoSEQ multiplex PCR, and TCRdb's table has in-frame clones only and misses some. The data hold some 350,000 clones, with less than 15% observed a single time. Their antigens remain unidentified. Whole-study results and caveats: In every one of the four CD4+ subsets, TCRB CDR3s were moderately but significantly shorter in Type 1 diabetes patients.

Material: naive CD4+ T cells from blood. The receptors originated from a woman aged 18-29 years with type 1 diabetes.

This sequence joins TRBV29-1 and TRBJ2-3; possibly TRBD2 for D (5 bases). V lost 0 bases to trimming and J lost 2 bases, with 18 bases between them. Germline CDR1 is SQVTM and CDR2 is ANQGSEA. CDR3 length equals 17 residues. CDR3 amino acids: CSVEEGLRDPHTDTQYF. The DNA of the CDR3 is TGCAGCGTTGAAGAAGGGCTGAGGGATCCCCACACAGATACGCAGTATTTT.

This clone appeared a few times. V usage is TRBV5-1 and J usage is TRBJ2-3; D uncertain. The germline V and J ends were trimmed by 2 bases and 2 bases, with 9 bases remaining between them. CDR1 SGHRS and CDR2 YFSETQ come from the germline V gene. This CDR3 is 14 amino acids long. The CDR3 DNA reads TGCGCCAGCAGCTTCAACAGATACACAGATACGCAGTATTTT. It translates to CASSFNRYTDTQYF. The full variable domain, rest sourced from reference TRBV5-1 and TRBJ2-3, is KAGVTQTPRYLIKTRGQQVTLSCSPISGHRSVSWYQQTPGQGLQFLFEYFSETQRNKGNFPGRFSGRQFSNSRSEMNVSTLELGDSALYLCASSFNRYTDTQYFGPGTRLTVL.

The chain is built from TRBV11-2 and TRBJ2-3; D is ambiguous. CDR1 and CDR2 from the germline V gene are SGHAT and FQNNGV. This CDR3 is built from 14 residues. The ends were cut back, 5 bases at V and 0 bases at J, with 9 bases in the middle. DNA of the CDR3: TGTGCCAGCAGCCTGGGCCCTAGCACAGATACGCAGTATTTT. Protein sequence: CASSLGPSTDTQYF.

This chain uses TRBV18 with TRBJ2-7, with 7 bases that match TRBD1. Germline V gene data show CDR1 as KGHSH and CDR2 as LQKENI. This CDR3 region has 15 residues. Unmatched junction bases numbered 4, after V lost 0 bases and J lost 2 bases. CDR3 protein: CASSPPTGQPYEQYF. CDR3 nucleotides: TGTGCCAGCTCACCACCGACAGGGCAGCCCTACGAGCAGTACTTC.

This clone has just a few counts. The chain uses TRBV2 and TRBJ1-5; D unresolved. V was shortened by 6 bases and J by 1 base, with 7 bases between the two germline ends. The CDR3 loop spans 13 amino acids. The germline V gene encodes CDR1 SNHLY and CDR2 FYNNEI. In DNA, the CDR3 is TGTGCCAGCAGGGCAAGAAGCAATCAGCCCCAGCATTTT. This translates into CASRARSNQPQHF.

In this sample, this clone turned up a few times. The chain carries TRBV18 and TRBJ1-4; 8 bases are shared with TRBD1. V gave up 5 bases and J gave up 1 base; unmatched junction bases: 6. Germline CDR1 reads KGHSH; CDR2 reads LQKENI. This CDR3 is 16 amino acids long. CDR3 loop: CASSAGQGVTNEKLFF. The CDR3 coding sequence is TGTGCCAGCTCAGCCGGACAGGGAGTAACTAATGAAAAACTGTTTTTT.

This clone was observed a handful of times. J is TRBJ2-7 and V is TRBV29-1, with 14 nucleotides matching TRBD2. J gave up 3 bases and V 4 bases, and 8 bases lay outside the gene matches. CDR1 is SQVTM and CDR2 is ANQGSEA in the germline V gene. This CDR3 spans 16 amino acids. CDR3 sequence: CSVVGTSGSGDYEQYF. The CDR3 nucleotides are TGCAGCGTTGTAGGGACTAGCGGGAGTGGGGACTACGAGCAGTACTTC.

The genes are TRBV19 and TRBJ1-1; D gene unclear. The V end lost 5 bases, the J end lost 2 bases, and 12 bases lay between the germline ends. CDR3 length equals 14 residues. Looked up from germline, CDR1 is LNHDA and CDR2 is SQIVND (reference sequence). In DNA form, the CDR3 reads TGTGCCAGTAGTCCGCGTCAGGAAAACACTGAAGCTTTCTTT. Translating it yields CASSPRQENTEAFF.

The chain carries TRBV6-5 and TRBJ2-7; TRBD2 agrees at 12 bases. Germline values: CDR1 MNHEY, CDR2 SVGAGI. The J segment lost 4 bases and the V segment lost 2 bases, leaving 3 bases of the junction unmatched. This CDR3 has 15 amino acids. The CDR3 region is CASSYGLAGGYEQYV. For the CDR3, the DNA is TGTGCCAGCAGTTACGGGCTAGCGGGGGGGTACGAGCAGTACGTC.

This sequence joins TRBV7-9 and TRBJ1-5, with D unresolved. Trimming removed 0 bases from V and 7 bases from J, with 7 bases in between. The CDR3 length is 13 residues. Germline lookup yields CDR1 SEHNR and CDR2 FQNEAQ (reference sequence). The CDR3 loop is CASSLAAFQPQHF. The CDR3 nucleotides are TGTGCCAGCAGCTTAGCTGCGTTCCAGCCCCAGCATTTT.

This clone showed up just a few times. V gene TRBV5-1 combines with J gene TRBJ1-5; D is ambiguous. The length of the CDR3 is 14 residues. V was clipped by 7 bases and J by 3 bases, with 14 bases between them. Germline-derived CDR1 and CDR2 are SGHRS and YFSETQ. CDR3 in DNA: TGCGCCAGCGGCTCTTTTAGCAACAATCAGCCCCAGCATTTT. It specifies CASGSFSNNQPQHF.

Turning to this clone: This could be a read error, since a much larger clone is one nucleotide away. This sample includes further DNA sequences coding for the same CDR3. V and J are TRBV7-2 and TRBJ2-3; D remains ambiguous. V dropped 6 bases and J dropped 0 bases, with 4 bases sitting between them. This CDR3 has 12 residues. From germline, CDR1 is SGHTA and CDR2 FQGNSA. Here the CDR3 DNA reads TGTGCCAGCAGTTCTAGCACAGATACGCAGTATTTT. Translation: CASSSSTDTQYF.

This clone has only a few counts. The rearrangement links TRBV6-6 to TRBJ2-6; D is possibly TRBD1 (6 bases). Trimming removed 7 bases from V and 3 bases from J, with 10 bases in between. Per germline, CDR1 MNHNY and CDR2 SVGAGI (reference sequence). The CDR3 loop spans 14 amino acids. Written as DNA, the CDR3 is TGTGCCAGCAATGGGGGCGGTGGGGCCAACGTCCTGACTTTC. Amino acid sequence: CASNGGGGANVLTF.

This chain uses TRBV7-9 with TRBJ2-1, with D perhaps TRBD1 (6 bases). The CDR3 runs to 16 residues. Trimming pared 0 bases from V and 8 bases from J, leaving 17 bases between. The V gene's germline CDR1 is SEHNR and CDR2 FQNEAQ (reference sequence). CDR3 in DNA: TGTGCCAGCAGCTTAGCGGGGACAAAGGGGGTCGATGAGCAGTTCTTC. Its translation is CASSLAGTKGVDEQFF.

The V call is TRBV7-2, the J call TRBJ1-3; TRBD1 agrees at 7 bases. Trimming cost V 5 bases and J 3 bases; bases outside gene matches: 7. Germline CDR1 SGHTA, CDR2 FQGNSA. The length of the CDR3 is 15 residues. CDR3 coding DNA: TGTGCCAGCAGCACTCAAGGACAGGATGGAAACACCATATATTTT. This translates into CASSTQGQDGNTIYF.

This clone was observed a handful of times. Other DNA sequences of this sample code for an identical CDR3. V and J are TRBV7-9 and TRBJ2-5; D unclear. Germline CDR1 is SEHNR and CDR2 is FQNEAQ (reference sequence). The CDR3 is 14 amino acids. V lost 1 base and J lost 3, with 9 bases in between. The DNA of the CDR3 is TGTGCCAGCAGCTTAGGGTTAGCCGAAGAGACCCAGTACTTC. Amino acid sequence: CASSLGLAEETQYF.

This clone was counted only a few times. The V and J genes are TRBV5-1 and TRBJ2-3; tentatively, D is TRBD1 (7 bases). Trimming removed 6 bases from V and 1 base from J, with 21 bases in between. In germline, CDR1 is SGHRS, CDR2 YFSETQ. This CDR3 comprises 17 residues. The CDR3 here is CASTHRGGTVGTDTQYF. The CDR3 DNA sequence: TGCGCCAGCACCCACAGGGGCGGGACTGTTGGCACAGATACGCAGTATTTT.

The CDR3 nucleotides are TGTGCCAGCAGCTTGGCCGAGACTAGCGGGAGCTCCTACGAGCAGTACGTC. This codes for CASSLAETSGSSYEQYV. This chain links TRBV7-9 with TRBJ2-7; 12 bases match TRBD2. Germline trimming cut 3 bases from V and 0 bases from J; bases unmatched to any gene: 6. Germline assignment: CDR1 SEHNR and CDR2 FQNEAQ (reference sequence). The CDR3 is 17 residues long.

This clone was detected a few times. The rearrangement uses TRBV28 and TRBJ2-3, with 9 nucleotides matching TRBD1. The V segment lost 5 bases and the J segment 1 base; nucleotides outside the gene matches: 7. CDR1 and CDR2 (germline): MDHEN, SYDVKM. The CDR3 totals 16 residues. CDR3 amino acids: CASSPPDRGRTDTQYF. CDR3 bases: TGTGCCAGCAGTCCCCCGGACAGGGGCCGCACAGATACGCAGTATTTT.

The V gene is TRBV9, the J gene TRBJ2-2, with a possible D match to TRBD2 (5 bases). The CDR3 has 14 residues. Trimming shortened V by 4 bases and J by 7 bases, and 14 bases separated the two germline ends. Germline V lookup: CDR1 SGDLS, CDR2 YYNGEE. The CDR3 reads CASSPRTAGGELFF. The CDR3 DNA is TGTGCCAGCAGCCCCCGGACTGCCGGCGGGGAGCTGTTTTTT.

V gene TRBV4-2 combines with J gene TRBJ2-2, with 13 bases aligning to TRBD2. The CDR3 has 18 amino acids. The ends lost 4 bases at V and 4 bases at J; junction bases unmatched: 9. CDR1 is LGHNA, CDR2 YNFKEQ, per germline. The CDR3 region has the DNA TGTGCCAGCAGCCGAGTGGCGGGACTAGCGGGAAGCACCGGGGAGCTGTTTTTT. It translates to CASSRVAGLAGSTGELFF.

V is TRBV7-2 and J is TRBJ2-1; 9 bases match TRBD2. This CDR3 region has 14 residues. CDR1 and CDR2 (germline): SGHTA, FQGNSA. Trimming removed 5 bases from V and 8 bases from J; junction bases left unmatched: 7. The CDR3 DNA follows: TGTGCCAGCAGCACCGGACTAGCGTTCTATGAGCAGTTCTTC. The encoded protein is CASSTGLAFYEQFF. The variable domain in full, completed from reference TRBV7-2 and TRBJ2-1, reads GAGVSQSPSNKVTEKGKDVELRCDPISGHTALYWYRQSLGQGLEFLIYFQGNSAPDKSGLPSDRFSAERTGGSVSTLTIQRTQQEDSAVYLCASSTGLAFYEQFFGPGTRLTVL.

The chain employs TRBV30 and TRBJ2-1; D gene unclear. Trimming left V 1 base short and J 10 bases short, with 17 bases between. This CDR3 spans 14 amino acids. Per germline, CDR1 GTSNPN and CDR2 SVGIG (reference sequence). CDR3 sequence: CAWSAQITYIEQFF. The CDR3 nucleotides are TGTGCCTGGAGTGCTCAGATAACATACATAGAGCAGTTCTTC.

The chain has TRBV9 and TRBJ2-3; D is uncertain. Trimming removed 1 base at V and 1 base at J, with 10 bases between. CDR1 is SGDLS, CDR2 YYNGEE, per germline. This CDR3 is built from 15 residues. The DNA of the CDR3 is TGTGCCAGCAGCGTACTTACTGGAGGCACAGATACGCAGTATTTT. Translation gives CASSVLTGGTDTQYF.

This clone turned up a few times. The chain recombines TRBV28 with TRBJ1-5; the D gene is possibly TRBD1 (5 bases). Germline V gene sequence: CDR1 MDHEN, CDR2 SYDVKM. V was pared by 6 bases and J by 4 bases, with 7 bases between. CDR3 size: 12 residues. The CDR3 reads CASRGTNQPQHF. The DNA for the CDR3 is TGTGCCAGCAGAGGGACTAATCAGCCCCAGCATTTT.

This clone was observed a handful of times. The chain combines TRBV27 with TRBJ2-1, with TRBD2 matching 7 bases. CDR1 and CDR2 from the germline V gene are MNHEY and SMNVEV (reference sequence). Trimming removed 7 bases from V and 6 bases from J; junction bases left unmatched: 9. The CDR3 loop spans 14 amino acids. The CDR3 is CASTLRWGGNEQFF. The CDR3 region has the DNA TGTGCCAGCACCTTACGTTGGGGGGGCAATGAGCAGTTCTTC.

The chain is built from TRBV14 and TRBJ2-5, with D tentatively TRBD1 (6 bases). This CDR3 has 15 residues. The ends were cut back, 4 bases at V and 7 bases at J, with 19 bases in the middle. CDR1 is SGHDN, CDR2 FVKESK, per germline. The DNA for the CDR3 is TGTGCCAGCAGCCCCGGATTCACAGGGTCCGGGACCCAGTACTTC. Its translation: CASSPGFTGSGTQYF.